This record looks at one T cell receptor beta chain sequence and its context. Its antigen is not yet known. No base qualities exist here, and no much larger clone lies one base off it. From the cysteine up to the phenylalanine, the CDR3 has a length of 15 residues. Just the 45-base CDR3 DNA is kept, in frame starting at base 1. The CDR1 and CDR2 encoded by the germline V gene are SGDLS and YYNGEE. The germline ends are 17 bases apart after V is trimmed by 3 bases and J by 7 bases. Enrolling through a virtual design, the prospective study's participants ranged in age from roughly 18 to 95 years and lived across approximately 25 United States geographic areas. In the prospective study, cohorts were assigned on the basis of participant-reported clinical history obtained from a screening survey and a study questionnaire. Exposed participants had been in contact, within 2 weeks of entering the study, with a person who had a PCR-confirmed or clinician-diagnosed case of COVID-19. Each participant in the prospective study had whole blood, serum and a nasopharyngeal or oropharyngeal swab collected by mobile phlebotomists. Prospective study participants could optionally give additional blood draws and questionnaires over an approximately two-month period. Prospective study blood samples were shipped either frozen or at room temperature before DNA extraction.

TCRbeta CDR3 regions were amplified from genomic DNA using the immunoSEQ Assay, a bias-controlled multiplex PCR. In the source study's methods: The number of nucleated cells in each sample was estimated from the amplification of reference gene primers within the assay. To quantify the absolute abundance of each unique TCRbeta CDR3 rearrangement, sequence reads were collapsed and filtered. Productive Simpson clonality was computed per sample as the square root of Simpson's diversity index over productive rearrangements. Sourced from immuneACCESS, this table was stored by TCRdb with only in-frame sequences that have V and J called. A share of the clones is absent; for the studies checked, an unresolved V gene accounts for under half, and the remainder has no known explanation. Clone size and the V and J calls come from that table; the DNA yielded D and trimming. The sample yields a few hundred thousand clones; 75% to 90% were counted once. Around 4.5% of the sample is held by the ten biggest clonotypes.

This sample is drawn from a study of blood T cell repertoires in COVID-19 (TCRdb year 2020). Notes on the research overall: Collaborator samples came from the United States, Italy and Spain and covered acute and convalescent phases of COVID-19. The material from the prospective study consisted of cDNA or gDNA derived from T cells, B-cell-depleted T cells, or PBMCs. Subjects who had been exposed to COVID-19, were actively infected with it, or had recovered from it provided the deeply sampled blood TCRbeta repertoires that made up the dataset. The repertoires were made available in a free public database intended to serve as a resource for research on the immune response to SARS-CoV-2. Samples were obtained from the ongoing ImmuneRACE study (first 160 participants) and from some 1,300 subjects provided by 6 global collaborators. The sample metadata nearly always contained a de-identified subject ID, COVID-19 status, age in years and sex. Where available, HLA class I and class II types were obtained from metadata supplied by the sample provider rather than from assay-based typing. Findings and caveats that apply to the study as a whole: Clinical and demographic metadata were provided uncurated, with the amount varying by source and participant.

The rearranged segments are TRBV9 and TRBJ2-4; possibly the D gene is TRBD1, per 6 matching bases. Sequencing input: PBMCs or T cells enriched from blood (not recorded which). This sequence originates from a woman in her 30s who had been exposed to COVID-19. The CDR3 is CASSAFQGPRNIQYF. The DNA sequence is TGTGCCAGCAGCGCGTTTCAGGGGCCGAGGAACATTCAGTACTTC.